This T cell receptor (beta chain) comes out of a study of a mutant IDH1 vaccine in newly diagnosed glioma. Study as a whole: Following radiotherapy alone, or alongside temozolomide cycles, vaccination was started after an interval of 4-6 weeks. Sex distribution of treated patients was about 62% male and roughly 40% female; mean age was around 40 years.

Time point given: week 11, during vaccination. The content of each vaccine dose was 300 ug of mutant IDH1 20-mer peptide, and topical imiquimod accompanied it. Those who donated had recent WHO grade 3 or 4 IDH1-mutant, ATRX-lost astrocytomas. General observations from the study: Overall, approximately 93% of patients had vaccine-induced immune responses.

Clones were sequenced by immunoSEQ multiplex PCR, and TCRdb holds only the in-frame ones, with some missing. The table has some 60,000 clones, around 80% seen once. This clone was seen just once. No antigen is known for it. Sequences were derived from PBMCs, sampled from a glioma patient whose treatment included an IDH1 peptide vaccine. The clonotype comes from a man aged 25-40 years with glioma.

CDR3 amino acids: CASSPVAGANVLTF. CDR3 in DNA: TGTGCCAGCAGCCCCGTAGCGGGGGCCAACGTCCTGACTTTC. The chain has TRBV7-3 and TRBJ2-6, with D possibly being TRBD2 (5 bases). CDR1 is SGHTA and CDR2 is FQGTGA in the germline V gene. This CDR3 has 14 amino acids. Trimming left V 5 bases short and J 4 bases short, with 9 bases between. Full variable domain (rest looked up from reference TRBV7-3 and TRBJ2-6): GAGVSQTPSNKVTEKGKYVELRCDPISGHTALYWYRQSLGQGPEFLIYFQGTGAADDSGLPNDRFFAVRPEGSVSTLKIQRTERGDSAVYLCASSPVAGANVLTFGAGSRLTVL.